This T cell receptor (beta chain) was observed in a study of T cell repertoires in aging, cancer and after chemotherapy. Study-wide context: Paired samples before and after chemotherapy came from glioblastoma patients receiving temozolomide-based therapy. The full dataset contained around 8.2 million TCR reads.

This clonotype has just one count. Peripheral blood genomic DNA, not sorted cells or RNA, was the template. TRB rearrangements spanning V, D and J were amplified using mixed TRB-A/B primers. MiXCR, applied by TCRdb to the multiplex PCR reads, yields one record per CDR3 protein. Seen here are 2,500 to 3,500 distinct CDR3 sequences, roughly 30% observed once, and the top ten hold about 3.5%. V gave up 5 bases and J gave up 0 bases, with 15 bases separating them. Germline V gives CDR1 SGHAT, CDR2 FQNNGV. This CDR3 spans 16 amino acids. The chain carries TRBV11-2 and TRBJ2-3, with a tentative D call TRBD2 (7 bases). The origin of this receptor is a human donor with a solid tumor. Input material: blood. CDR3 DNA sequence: TGTGCCAGCAGCCACCTGGGGGGGGCGAGCACAGATACGCAGTATTTT. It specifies CASSHLGGASTDTQYF.